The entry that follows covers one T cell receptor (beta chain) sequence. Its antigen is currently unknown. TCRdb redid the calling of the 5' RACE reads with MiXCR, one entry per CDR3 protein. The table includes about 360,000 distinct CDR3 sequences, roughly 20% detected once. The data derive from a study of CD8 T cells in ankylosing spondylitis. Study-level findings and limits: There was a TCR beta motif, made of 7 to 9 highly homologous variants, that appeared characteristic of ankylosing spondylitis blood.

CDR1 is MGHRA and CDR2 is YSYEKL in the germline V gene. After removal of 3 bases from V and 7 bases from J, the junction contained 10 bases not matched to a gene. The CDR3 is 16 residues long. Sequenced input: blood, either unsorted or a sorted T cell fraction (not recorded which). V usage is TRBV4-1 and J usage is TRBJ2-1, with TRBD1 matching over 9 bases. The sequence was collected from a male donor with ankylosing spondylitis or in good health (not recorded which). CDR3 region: CASSQTLTGGENEQFF. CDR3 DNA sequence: TGCGCCAGCAGCCAGACCCTTACAGGGGGCGAAAATGAGCAGTTCTTC.